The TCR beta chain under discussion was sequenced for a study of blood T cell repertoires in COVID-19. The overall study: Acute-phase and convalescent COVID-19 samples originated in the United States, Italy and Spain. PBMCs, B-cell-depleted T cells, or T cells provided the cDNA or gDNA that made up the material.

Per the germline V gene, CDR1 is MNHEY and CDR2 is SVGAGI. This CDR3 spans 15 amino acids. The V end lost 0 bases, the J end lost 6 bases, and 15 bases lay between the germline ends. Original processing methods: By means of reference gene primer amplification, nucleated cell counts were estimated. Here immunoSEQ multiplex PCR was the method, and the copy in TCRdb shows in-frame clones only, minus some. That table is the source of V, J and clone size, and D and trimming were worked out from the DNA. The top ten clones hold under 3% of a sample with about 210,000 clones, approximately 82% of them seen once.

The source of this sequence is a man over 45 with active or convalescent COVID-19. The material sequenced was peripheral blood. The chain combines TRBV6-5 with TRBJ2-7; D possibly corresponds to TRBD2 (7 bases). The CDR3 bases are TGTGCCAGCAGTTACTCAGGTCCGGGGGGCCTCGAGCAGTACTTC. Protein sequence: CASSYSGPGGLEQYF.